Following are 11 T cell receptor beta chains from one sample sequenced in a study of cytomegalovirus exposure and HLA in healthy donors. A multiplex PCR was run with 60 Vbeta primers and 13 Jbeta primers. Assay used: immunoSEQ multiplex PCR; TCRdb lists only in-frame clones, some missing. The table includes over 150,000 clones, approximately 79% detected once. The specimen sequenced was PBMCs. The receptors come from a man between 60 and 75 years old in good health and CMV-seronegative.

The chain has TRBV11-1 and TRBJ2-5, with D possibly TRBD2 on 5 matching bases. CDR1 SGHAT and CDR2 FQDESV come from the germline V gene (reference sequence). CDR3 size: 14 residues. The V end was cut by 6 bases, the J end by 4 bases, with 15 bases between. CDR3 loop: CASRRNEGRETQYF. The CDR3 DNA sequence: TGTGCCAGCAGGAGGAATGAGGGTCGAGAGACCCAGTACTTC. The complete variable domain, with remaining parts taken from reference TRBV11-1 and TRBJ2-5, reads EAEVAQSPRYKITEKSQAVAFWCDPISGHATLYWYRQILGQGPELLVQFQDESVVDDSQLPKDRFSAERLKGVDSTLKIQPAELGDSAMYLCASRRNEGRETQYFGPGTRLLVL.

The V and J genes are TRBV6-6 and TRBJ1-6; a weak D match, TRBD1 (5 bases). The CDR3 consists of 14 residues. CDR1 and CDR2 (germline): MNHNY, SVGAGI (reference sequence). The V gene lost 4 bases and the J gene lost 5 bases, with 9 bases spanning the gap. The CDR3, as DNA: TGTGCCAGCAGTTGGACACTTGATAATTCACCCCTCCACTTT. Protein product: CASSWTLDNSPLHF.

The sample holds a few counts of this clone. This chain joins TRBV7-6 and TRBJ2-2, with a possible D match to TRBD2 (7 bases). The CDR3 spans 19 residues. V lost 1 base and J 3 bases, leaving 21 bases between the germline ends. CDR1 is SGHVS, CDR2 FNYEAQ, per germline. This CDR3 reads CASSLETLAGGPYTGELFF. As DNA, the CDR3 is TGTGCCAGCAGCTTAGAGACCCTAGCCGGGGGGCCATACACCGGGGAGCTGTTTTTT.

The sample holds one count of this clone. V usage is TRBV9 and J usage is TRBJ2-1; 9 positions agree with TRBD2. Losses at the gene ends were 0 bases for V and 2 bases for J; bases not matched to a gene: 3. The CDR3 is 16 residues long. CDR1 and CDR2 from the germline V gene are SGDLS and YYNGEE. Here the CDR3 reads CASSVVLAGPYNEQFF. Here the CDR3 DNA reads TGTGCCAGCAGCGTAGTACTAGCGGGCCCCTACAATGAGCAGTTCTTC.

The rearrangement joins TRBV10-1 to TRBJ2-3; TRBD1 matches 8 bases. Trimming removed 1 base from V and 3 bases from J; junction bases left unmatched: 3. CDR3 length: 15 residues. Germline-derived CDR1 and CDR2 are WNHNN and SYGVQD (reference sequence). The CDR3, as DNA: TGCGCCAGCAGTGAGTTAACAGGGGGAACAGATACGCAGTATTTT. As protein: CASSELTGGTDTQYF.

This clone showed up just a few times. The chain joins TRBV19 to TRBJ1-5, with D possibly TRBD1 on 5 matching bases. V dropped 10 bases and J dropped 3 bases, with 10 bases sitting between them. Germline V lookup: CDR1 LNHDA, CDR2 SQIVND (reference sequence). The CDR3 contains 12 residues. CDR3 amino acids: CATDSPNQPQHF. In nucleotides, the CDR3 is TGTGCCACTGACAGTCCCAATCAGCCCCAGCATTTT. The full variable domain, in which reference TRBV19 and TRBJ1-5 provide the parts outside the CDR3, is DGGITQSPKYLFRKEGQNVTLSCEQNLNHDAMYWYRQDPGQGLRLIYYSQIVNDFQKGDIAEGYSVSREKKESFPLTVTSAQKNPTAFYLCATDSPNQPQHFGDGTRLSIL.

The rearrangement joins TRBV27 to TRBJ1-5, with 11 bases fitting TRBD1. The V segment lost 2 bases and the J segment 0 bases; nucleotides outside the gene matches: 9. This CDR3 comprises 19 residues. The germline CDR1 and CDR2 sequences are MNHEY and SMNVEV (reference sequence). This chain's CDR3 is CASSLGSGQGGNSNQPQHF. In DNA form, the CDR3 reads TGTGCCAGCAGTTTAGGCTCGGGACAGGGGGGAAATAGCAATCAGCCCCAGCATTTT.

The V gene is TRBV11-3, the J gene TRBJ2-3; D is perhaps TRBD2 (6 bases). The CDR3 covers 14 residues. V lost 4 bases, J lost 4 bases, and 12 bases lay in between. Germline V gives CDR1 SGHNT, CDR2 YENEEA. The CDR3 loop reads CASSYGPSADTQYF. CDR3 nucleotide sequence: TGTGCCAGCAGCTATGGCCCTAGCGCAGATACGCAGTATTTT.

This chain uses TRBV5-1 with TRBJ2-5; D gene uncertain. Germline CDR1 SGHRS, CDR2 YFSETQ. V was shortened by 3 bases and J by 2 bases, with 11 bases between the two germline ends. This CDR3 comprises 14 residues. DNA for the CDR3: TGCGCCAGCAGCTCCAGGTCCCTTCAAGAGACCCAGTACTTC. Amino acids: CASSSRSLQETQYF.

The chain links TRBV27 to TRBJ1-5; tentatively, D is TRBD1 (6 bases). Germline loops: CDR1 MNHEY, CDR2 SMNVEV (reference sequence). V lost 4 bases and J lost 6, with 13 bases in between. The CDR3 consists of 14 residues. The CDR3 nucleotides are TGTGCCAGCAGTTCCCTGTCAGGGGCTCAGCCCCAGCATTTT. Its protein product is CASSSLSGAQPQHF.

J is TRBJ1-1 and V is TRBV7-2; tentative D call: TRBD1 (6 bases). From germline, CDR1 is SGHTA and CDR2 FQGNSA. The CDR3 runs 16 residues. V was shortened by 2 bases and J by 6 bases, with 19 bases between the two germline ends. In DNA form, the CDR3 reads TGTGCCAGCAGCTTACAGGGGACGTCGCTGCGTTCTGAAGCTTTCTTT. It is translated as CASSLQGTSLRSEAFF.